The following is a T cell receptor (beta chain) sequence with its context. The target of this receptor is not known. There are no base qualities to consult, and no much larger clone falls within one base. The CDR3 has 14 amino acids, counting the end cysteine and phenylalanine. The kept DNA is CDR3 alone, 42 bases in frame from the first base. The germline V gene specifies SNHLY as CDR1 and FYNNEI as CDR2. V loses 9 bases at its end and J loses 6 bases; junction bases beyond the gene matches: 11. Library creation used the immunoSEQ multiplex PCR assay. From the authors' description of their analysis: A statistical classification framework was developed to diagnose cytomegalovirus status using the catalog of TCR beta chain sequences. In its TCRdb copy, this immuneACCESS table keeps in-frame sequences only and misses some clones. Where compared with another copy, unresolved V genes explain less than half of these, and the others have no known cause. For V, J and clone size, that table is used; D and trimming come from the DNA. This sample is represented by 130,000 to 150,000 clones; approximately 90% of them were singletons. The biggest ten clones account for about 6.6% of the sample.

The sample comes from a study of cytomegalovirus exposure and HLA in healthy donors (TCRdb year 2017). For the wider study: A later analysis indicated that the 110 or so validation repertoires were generated on the platform also employed for the 700 or so repertoires of the first cohort. High-throughput TCR immunosequencing, statistical association of individual TCRs with disease status, and machine learning were combined to predict cytomegalovirus infection status. Besides the first cohort of roughly 640 subjects, a separate validation cohort made up of roughly 120 different subjects was used. The study was designed to test whether signatures of past pathogen exposure could be identified by cataloging public T cell receptors. The investigation overall reported the following: Most TCR sequences were observed very rarely across donors, whereas some public TCRs were present in many individuals. In both the original and validation cohorts, the classifier was reported to diagnose cytomegalovirus status with high specificity and sensitivity. In vitro tests confirmed that a few of the cytomegalovirus-associated TCR beta chains recognize cytomegalovirus antigens. Of the cluster scores, roughly 95% were above 0 in a later analysis, which found that TCRs clustered in the first cohort also tended to co-occur in the approximately 110 validation repertoires. According to the authors, the approach could potentially be generalized to other disease states and immunological phenotypes. The study listed approximately 150 TCR beta chains as associated with cytomegalovirus. All 120 or so repertoires were used to score co-occurrence in the validation cohort in a later analysis, because that analysis had no HLA typing for the cohort.

Separate from the roughly 650-subject first cohort, the validation cohort of 120 subjects was the group to which the donors belonged. This chain joins TRBV2 to TRBJ2-5; the central 9 bases match TRBD2. The sequence came from a woman aged 25 to 45 in good health and CMV-seropositive. The material sequenced was PBMCs. The sequence in DNA is TGTGCCAGTCGAACAGGTAGCGGGGGACAGACCCAGTACTTC. This gives the protein CASRTGSGGQTQYF.